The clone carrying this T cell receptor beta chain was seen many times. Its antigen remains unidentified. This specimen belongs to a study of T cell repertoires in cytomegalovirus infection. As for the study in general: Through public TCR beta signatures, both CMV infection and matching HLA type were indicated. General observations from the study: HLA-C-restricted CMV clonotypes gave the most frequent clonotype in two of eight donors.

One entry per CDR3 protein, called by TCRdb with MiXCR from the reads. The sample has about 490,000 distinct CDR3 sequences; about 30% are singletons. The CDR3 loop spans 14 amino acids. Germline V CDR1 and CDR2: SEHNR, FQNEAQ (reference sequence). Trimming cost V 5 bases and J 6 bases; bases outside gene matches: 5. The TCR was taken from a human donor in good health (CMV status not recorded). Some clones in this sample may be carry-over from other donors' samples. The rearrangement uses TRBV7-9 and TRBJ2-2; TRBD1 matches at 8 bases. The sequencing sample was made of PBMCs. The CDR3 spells CASSVGQGAGELFF. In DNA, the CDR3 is TGTGCCAGCAGCGTCGGACAGGGCGCCGGGGAGCTGTTTTTT.